This record concerns one T cell receptor beta chain sequence. Its binding antigen is unknown. Receptors were amplified or captured by the immunoSEQ multiplex PCR assay. For the multiplex PCR, a mixture combining 60 forward primers for TCR Vbeta segments and 13 reverse primers for TCR Jbeta segments was used. Amplification of the CDR3 region of rearranged TCR beta genes was performed with a multiplex PCR assay on genomic DNA. On the Illumina HiSeq System, the amplified TCR beta libraries were sequenced as 87-base-pair reads. For the original study's pipeline: Across the roughly 700 repertoires, a later analysis counted 75 million to 90 million unique TCR beta chains, some 11 million of which were shared by at least two donors. Raw reads were error-corrected and collapsed into unique sequences by a nearest-neighbor algorithm in which closely related sequences were merged to remove PCR and sequencing errors. Alignment of CDR3 sequences to IMGT reference sequences was used to assign V, D and J gene segments. For a sequence to be retained, at least a six-nucleotide match to both a V gene segment and a J gene segment was required. A rearrangement was called productive if the CDR3 had no stop codons and remained in frame with V and J, and every other rearrangement was called non-productive. Following IMGT convention, CDR3 was defined as the stretch from the second conserved V-encoded cysteine to the conserved J-encoded phenylalanine. The earlier analysis of about 610 of the donors excluded sequences that lacked an unambiguous match to a single V gene segment. An earlier analysis of about 600 of the donors called V segments functional above 56.7% productive rearrangements and segregating when the between-donor standard deviation exceeded 5%. A statistical classification framework was built for diagnosing cytomegalovirus status from the catalog of TCR beta chain sequences. In a later analysis, V and J genes were assigned by comparing TCR nucleotide sequences against IMGT/GENE-DB human TR gene sequences. A later analysis assigned CDR3 sequences and most-parsimonious VDJ recombination scenarios with the TCRdist pipeline. In a later analysis, every TCR beta chain was defined by the combination of its CDR3 amino acid sequence and its V-gene family, and reads without a unique V-gene family were dropped. In a later analysis, 450 to 600 highly shared, low-generation-probability nucleotide sequences were removed to address suspected cross-contamination and a sequencing artifact. A later analysis calculated a clonal expansion index for each public chain from normalized within-repertoire ranks of inferred template counts. Generation probabilities in a later analysis came from a VDJ recombination model fitted to out-of-frame rearrangements, and those results were checked against IGoR. A later analysis scored TCR-TCR, TCR-HLA and TCR-CMV co-occurrence with hypergeometric tests, applying a repertoire-size bias correction to TCR pairs. False discovery rates were estimated in a later analysis by permuting HLA or CMV assignments 20 times. In a later analysis, co-occurring TCRs were grouped using DBSCAN, and TCRdist sequence similarity was added for clustering within HLA-allele-positive subsets. Co-occurrence clustering excluded repertoires with fewer than 30,000 or more than 120,000 public chains, plus five with anomalous nucleotide sharing. Drawn from immuneACCESS, this table holds only the in-frame rearrangements with V and J called that TCRdb kept. Clones are partly lost; checked studies trace under half to an unresolved V gene and leave the rest unexplained. D and trimming come from the DNA, and the V and J calls and clone size come from that table. The table for this sample records 130,000 or so clones. Roughly 1.7% of the sample comes from the top ten.

This sample is drawn from a study of cytomegalovirus exposure and HLA in healthy donors (dated by TCRdb to about 2017). The study in broad terms: According to an earlier analysis of 587 of the donors, 200 million or so T cells yielded 120 million or so unique TCR beta sequences and about 300 Gb of sequence data. Roughly 290 gigabases of sequencing data and roughly 81 million unique TCR sequences made up an early release that covered several hundred HLA-typed donors. Among the 398 genotyped donors, around 81% belonged to the genetic ancestry cluster associated with self-reported Caucasian donors. The study aimed to test whether signatures of past pathogen exposure could be identified by cataloging public T cell receptors. The study profiled the T cell repertoires of hundreds of subjects by immunosequencing and related them to cytomegalovirus serostatus. Besides the first cohort of roughly 640 subjects, a separate validation cohort made up of roughly 130 different subjects was used. To predict cytomegalovirus infection status, the study combined high-throughput TCR immunosequencing, statistical association of individual TCRs with disease status, and machine learning. To study patterns of TCR occurrence, a later analysis re-analyzed previously published TCR beta repertoires from several hundred donors and added high-resolution HLA genotyping. The later analysis used no new phenotypic data to find candidate immune exposures, relying instead on TCR beta sequences and their occurrence across donors. An earlier analysis of some 500 of the donors used high-throughput TCR beta sequencing to judge whether each TCR beta V gene segment behaved as functional or pseudogenic. Donor age, sex, ethnicity and CMV serostatus were collected together with the repertoire data. A later genetic analysis used genome-wide SNP genotypes for about 65% of the roughly 700 donors, treating that subset as a discovery cohort. All discovery cohort repertoires had been generated on a single sequencing platform. Both class I and class II loci were covered by HLA typing, at four-digit resolution. The number of typed donors differed by locus: about 620-640 for A, B, C, DRB1 and DQB1; about 520 for DQA1; some 590 for DPA1; and 400 to 480 for DPB1. Because of strong linkage in the cohort, roughly five DR-DQ haplotypes were treated as single units for association and clustering. Among about 360 genotyped donors of the cohort, an average of roughly 240,000 unique TCR beta nucleotide sequences were sequenced per donor, about a sixth of them non-productive.

The investigation overall reported the following: In vitro tests confirmed that a few of the cytomegalovirus-associated TCR beta chains recognize cytomegalovirus antigens. A further reported finding was that TCR beta sequences accurately predicted the HLA-A and HLA-B alleles for most subjects in the first cohort. In a later analysis, several top co-occurrence clusters were reported to appear linked to parvovirus B19, influenza, CMV and Epstein-Barr virus. Most TCR sequences were seen in very few donors, while some public TCRs were found in many individuals. In an earlier analysis of fewer than 750 of the donors, most TCR beta V segments were observed in productive rearrangements about 87% or about 30% of the time, broadly matching IMGT annotations. The study listed 150 to 200 TCR beta chains as associated with cytomegalovirus. The presence/absence analyses assumed that sequencing depth was roughly uniform across donors, and that assumption may not be true. An association between a missense DCLRE1C variant and V-gene and J-gene trimming of TCR beta chains was found in a later genetic analysis and replicated in an independent cohort. In a later genetic analysis, fewer N-insertions in productive TCRs were reported among donors in an Asian-associated ancestry cluster than the approximately 710-donor mean. The only immune exposure information available for the cohort was CMV serostatus. Because HLA typing was unavailable for some donors at each locus, only the typed subset was used in association tests. In a later analysis, TCR association rates were found to vary across HLA loci, with the most associated TCRs seen for DRB1 alleles and the fewest for HLA-C alleles. This cohort had only TCR beta chains sequenced, and the lack of alpha or paired-chain data limited which features could be detected. In a later analysis, HLA-associated TCR beta chains were found to be more clonally expanded and to have lower generation probabilities than equally common non-associated chains. The authors suggested that the approach could potentially be generalized to other disease states and immunological phenotypes. A group of highly shared sequence variants was considered likely to be a technical artifact of the sequencing pipeline. According to a later analysis, most CMV-associated TCR beta chains appeared to be HLA-restricted, and the HLA associations seemed to be driven largely by CMV exposure. Correlated functional status among segregating V segments might be attributable to linkage disequilibrium, but an unknown experimental factor could not be ruled out. Cytomegalovirus status was reported to be diagnosed by the classifier with high specificity and sensitivity in both the original and validation cohorts. Because counts were too low, 15 to 20 rarely observed V segments, including chromosome 9 orphons, were excluded from the earlier analysis of fewer than 650 of the donors. A later analysis associated roughly 17,000 TCR beta sequences with specific HLA alleles at a false discovery rate of 0.05. The 87-base-pair reads could not distinguish some IMGT-functional V segments, including TRBV6-2 and TRBV6-3, so those segments were excluded. Strong co-occurrence of HLA alleles, especially DR and DQ, made assigning TCR associations to individual alleles difficult.

The cohort consisted of 600 or so healthy bone marrow donors. All cohort members were sampled while nominally healthy, although unrecorded immune exposures were likely present. The donor tested CMV seropositive, placing the donor among the 290 or so seropositive members of the cohort. Each donor provided a peripheral blood sample, and peripheral blood mononuclear cells were used for TCR beta sequencing. Genomic DNA was extracted from the blood cell samples with the Qiagen DNeasy Blood Extraction Kit. CDR1 SGHRS and CDR2 YFSETQ are derived from the germline V gene. The CDR3 runs 14 amino acids, cysteine and phenylalanine included. Just CDR3 DNA is preserved here, 42 bases in frame from base 1. After removal of 2 bases from V and 4 bases from J, the junction retains 4 bases not matched to a gene.

The sample taken for sequencing was PBMCs. This clonotype originated in a woman in her 40s in good health and CMV-seropositive. The receptor chain draws on TRBV5-1 and TRBJ2-5, with 8 bases matching TRBD1. The CDR3 is CASSFRQGRETQYF. In nucleotides, the sequence is TGCGCCAGCAGCTTCCGACAGGGGAGAGAGACCCAGTACTTC.